The 10 T cell receptor beta chains below all came from one sample that was sequenced in a study of blood T cell repertoires in COVID-19. Using immunoSEQ multiplex PCR, the repertoire was profiled, and TCRdb retains in-frame clones only, with some absent. Of a few hundred thousand clones in the sample, roughly 90% are singletons; the top ten hold about an eighth. The specimen was peripheral blood. Receptors originate from a woman in her sixties or seventies with acute or convalescent COVID-19.

V gene TRBV4-1 combines with J gene TRBJ1-2; D not certain. The CDR3 is 15 residues long. Germline V gives CDR1 MGHRA, CDR2 YSYEKL. V shed 0 bases and J shed 0 bases, with 8 bases lying between them. For the CDR3, the DNA is TGCGCCAGCAGCCAAGATGACTTTTCTAACTATGGCTACACCTTC. Its translation: CASSQDDFSNYGYTF.

The rearrangement joins TRBV11-2 to TRBJ2-7; D gene unclear. Trimming took off 4 bases at V and 5 bases at J, with 9 bases between the two ends. Germline values: CDR1 SGHAT, CDR2 FQNNGV. This CDR3 has 12 residues. CDR3 region: CASSSGFDEQYF. In nucleotides, the CDR3 is TGTGCCAGCAGCTCCGGGTTCGACGAGCAGTACTTC.

This chain connects TRBV2 to TRBJ2-7, with TRBD2 matching over 11 bases. Germline CDR1 is SNHLY and CDR2 is FYNNEI. After removal of 4 bases from V and 3 bases from J, the junction contained 8 bases not matched to a gene. The CDR3 runs to 16 residues. The CDR3 protein is CASSGLAGGEYYEQYF. DNA of the CDR3: TGTGCCAGCAGTGGTTTAGCGGGGGGGGAATACTACGAGCAGTACTTC.

V is TRBV27 and J is TRBJ1-5; 7 bases align to TRBD1. Germline V CDR1 and CDR2: MNHEY, SMNVEV (reference sequence). This CDR3 has 15 amino acids. Germline trimming cut 5 bases from V and 5 bases from J; bases unmatched to any gene: 9. The chain's CDR3 is CASSQTGNLDQPQHF. CDR3 DNA: TGTGCCAGCAGTCAGACAGGGAATCTGGATCAGCCCCAGCATTTT.

The chain joins TRBV7-9 to TRBJ1-5; TRBD1 is a possible D gene (5 bases). Germline V gives CDR1 SEHNR, CDR2 FQNEAQ (reference sequence). This CDR3 has 16 residues. V was trimmed by 1 base and J by 3 bases, leaving 13 bases between them. The CDR3, as DNA: TGTGCCAGCAGCTTAGAGCGGGGCACATTCAATCAGCCCCAGCATTTT. Translated: CASSLERGTFNQPQHF.

V gene TRBV28 combines with J gene TRBJ1-2, with D perhaps matching TRBD1 (5 bases). The CDR3 extends over 14 amino acids. Germline CDR1 and CDR2: MDHEN and SYDVKM. Deletions cut 5 bases from V and 3 bases from J, with 13 bases between. CDR3: CASSPGGTDYGYTF. The CDR3 coding sequence is TGTGCCAGCAGTCCCGGAGGGACCGACTATGGCTACACCTTC.

V usage is TRBV7-9 and J usage is TRBJ2-1; D not resolved. Trimming shortened V by 1 base and J by 2 bases, and 6 bases separated the two germline ends. Germline-derived CDR1 and CDR2 are SEHNR and FQNEAQ (reference sequence). The CDR3 sequence is 14 residues long. The CDR3 is CASSLDYTYNEQFF. The DNA for the CDR3 is TGTGCCAGCAGCTTAGACTATACCTACAATGAGCAGTTCTTC.

The rearrangement uses TRBV6-5 and TRBJ1-1; no reliable D call. Germline values: CDR1 MNHEY, CDR2 SVGAGI. CDR3 length: 12 amino acids. Trimming removed 6 bases at V and 1 base at J, with 6 bases between. The CDR3 reads CASSPRNTEAFF. The CDR3, as DNA: TGTGCCAGCAGCCCCCGGAACACTGAAGCTTTCTTT.

This clone has just one count. The rearrangement uses TRBV7-9 and TRBJ1-2; D not certain. Germline V lookup: CDR1 SEHNR, CDR2 FQNEAQ (reference sequence). The CDR3 length is 13 residues. V lost 1 base and J lost 7, with 10 bases in between. CDR3 residues: CASSLEEVGGYTF. CDR3 sequence (DNA): TGTGCCAGCAGCTTAGAGGAGGTTGGTGGCTACACCTTC.

This clone has just one count. The chain recombines TRBV7-3 with TRBJ1-1, with D perhaps matching TRBD1 (5 bases). Germline assignment: CDR1 SGHTA and CDR2 FQGTGA. The ends were cut back, 5 bases at V and 4 bases at J, with 20 bases in the middle. CDR3 length: 16 residues. The CDR3 DNA reads TGTGCCAGCAGCAAAGGGACGGGGGTAGCGGGCACTGAAGCTTTCTTT. Translated, it gives CASSKGTGVAGTEAFF.